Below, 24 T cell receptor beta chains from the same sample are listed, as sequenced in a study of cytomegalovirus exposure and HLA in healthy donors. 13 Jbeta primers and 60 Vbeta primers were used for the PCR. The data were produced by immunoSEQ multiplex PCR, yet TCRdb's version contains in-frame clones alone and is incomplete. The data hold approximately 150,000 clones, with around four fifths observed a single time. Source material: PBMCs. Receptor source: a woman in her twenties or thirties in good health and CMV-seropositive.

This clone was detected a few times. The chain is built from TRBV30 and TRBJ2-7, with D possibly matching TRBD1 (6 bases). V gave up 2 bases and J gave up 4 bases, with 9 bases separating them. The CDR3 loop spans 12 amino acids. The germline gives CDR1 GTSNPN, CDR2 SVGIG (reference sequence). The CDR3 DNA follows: TGTGCCTGGAGTTTAGGGGGTTACGAGCAGTACTTC. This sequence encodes CAWSLGGYEQYF.

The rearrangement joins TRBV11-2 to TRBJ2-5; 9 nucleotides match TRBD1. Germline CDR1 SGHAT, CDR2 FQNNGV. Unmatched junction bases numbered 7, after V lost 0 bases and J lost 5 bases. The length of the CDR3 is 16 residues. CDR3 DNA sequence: TGTGCCAGCAGCTTAGATCGTTACAGGGGGCAGGAGACCCAGTACTTC. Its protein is CASSLDRYRGQETQYF.

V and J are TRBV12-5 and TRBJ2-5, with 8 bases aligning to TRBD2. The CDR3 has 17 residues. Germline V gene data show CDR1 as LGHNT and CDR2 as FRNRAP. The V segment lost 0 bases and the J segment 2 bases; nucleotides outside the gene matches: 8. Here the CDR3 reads CASGLVRGTGGQETQYF. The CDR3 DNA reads TGTGCTAGTGGTTTGGTACGTGGAACGGGAGGGCAAGAGACCCAGTACTTC.

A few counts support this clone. The CDR3 region is CASSEPTSAMRGGDEQFF. In nucleotides, the CDR3 is TGTGCCAGCAGTGAACCAACTAGCGCCATGAGGGGTGGCGATGAGCAGTTCTTC. The V gene is TRBV2, the J gene TRBJ2-1; 7 bases line up with TRBD2. CDR3 length: 18 residues. Germline V gives CDR1 SNHLY, CDR2 FYNNEI. The V gene end was trimmed by 2 bases and the J gene end by 8 bases; junction bases not matched to a gene: 18.

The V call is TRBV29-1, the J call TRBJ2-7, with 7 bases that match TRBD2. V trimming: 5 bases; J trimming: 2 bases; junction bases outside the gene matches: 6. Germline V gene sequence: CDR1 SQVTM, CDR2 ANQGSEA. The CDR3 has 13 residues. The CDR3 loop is CSVRLAPTYEQYF. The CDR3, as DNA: TGCAGCGTTCGACTAGCACCCACCTACGAGCAGTACTTC.

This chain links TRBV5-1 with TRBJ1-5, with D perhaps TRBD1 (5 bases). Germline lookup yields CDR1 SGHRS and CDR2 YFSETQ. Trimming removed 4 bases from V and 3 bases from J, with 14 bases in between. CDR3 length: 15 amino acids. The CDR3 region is CASSIDGQINQPQHF. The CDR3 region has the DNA TGCGCCAGCAGCATAGACGGACAAATCAATCAGCCCCAGCATTTT. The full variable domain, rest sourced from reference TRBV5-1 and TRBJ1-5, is KAGVTQTPRYLIKTRGQQVTLSCSPISGHRSVSWYQQTPGQGLQFLFEYFSETQRNKGNFPGRFSGRQFSNSRSEMNVSTLELGDSALYLCASSIDGQINQPQHFGDGTRLSIL.

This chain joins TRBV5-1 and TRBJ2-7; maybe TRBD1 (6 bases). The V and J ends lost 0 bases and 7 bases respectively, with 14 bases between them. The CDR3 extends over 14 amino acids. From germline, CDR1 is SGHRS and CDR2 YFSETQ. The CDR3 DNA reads TGCGCCAGCAGCTTGGGTCCAGGGGTGGGAGAGCAGTACTTC. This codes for CASSLGPGVGEQYF.

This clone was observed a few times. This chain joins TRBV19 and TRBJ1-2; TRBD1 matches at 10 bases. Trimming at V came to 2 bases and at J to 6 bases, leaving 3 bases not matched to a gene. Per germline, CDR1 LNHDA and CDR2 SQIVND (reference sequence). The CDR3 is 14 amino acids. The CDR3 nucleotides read TGTGCCAGTAGTATAACCGGGACAGGGGATGGCTACACCTTC. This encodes CASSITGTGDGYTF.

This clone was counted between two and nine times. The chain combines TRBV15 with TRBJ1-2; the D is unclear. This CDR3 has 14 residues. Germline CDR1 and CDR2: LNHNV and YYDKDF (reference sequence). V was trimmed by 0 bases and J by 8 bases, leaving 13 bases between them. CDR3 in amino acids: CATSRDEGLRGYTF. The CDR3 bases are TGTGCCACCAGCAGAGATGAGGGTTTGCGGGGCTACACCTTC.

The CDR3 region is CAWRGLAVTDTQYF. Written as DNA, the CDR3 is TGTGCCTGGAGGGGACTAGCGGTCACAGATACGCAGTATTTT. J is TRBJ2-3 and V is TRBV30, with TRBD2 matching over 11 bases. Germline CDR1 reads GTSNPN; CDR2 reads SVGIG (reference sequence). The V gene end was trimmed by 3 bases and the J gene end by 2 bases; junction bases not matched to a gene: 1. The CDR3 loop spans 14 amino acids. Full variable domain (rest looked up from reference TRBV30 and TRBJ2-3): SQTIHQWPATLVQPVGSPLSLECTVEGTSNPNLYWYRQAAGRGLQLLFYSVGIGQISSEVPQNLSASRPQDRQFILSSKKLLLSDSGFYLCAWRGLAVTDTQYFGPGTRLTVL.

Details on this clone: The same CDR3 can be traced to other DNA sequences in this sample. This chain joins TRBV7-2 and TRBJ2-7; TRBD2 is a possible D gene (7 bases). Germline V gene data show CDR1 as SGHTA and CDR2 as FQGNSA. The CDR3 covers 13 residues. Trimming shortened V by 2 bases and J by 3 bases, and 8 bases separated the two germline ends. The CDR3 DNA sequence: TGTGCCAGCAGCTTAAGGGGGGGCTACGAGCAGTACTTC. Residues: CASSLRGGYEQYF.

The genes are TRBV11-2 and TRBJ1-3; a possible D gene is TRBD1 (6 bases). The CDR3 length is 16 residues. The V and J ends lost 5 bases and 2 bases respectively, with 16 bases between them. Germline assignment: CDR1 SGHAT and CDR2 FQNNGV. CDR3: CASSPGPGEAGNTIYF. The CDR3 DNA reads TGTGCCAGCAGCCCAGGGCCAGGGGAAGCTGGAAACACCATATATTTT.

CDR3 sequence: CASSLGGSNEQFF. CDR3 nucleotide sequence: TGTGCCAGCAGCTTAGGCGGGTCCAATGAGCAGTTCTTC. The chain has TRBV11-3 and TRBJ2-1, with D tentatively TRBD2 (5 bases). Trimming took 1 base from V and 6 from J, leaving 7 bases between them. From germline, CDR1 is SGHNT and CDR2 YENEEA. The CDR3 extends over 13 amino acids.

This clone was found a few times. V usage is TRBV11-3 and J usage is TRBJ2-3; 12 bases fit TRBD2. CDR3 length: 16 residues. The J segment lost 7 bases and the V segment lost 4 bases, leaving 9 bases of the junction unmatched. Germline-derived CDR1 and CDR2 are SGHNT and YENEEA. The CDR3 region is CASSSPATSGSYTQYF. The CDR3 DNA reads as TGTGCCAGCAGCTCCCCGGCGACTAGCGGGAGTTATACGCAGTATTTT.

The CDR3 DNA reads as TGTGCCTGGAGTGTACGTGGGGGGGTATACAATGAGCAGTTCTTC. Amino acid sequence: CAWSVRGGVYNEQFF. The chain carries TRBV30 and TRBJ2-1, with 7 bases lining up with TRBD2. This CDR3 region has 15 residues. The J segment lost 4 bases and the V segment lost 0 bases, leaving 6 bases of the junction unmatched. The germline V gene encodes CDR1 GTSNPN and CDR2 SVGIG (reference sequence).

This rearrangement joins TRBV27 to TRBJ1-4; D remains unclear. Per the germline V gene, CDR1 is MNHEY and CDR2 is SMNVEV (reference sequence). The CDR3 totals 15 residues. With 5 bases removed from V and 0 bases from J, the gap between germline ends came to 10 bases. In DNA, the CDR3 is TGTGCCAGCAGTATTCTCTTTGCAACTAATGAAAAACTGTTTTTT. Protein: CASSILFATNEKLFF.

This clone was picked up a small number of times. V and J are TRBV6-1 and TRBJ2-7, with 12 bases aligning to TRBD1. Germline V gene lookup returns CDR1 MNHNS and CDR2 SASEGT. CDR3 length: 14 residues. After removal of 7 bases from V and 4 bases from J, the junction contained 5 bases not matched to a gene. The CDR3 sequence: CASTRGQGAYEQYF. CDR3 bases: TGTGCCAGCACTAGGGGACAGGGGGCTTACGAGCAGTACTTC.

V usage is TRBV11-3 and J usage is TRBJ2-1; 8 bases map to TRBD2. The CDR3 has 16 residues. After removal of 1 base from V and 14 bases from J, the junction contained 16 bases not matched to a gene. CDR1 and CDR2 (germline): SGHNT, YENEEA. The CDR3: CASSLGVTDRTSLEFF. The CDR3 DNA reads TGTGCCAGCAGCTTAGGAGTGACAGACCGGACTAGCCTGGAGTTCTTC.

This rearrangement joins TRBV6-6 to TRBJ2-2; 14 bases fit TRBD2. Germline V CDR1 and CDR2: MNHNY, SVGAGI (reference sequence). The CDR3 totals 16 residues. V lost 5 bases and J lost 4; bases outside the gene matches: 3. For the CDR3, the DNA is TGTGCCAGCAGTCGGACTAGCGGGAGGAGCACCGGGGAGCTGTTTTTT. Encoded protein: CASSRTSGRSTGELFF.

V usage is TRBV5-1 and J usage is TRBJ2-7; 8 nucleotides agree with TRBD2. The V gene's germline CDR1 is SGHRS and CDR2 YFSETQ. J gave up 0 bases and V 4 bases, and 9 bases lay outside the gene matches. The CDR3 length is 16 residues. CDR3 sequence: CASSSMTSVSSYEQYF. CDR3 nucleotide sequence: TGCGCCAGCAGCAGTATGACTAGCGTTAGCTCCTACGAGCAGTACTTC.

For the CDR3, the DNA is TGTGCCAGCACCAGGGACAGAACTTTGAACACTGAAGCTTTCTTT. Protein product: CASTRDRTLNTEAFF. The chain uses TRBV7-8 and TRBJ1-1; 7 nucleotides line up with TRBD1. The junction had 8 bases not matched to a gene; V was cut back by 7 bases and J by 0 bases. CDR3 length: 15 amino acids. Germline loops: CDR1 SGHVS, CDR2 FQNEAQ.

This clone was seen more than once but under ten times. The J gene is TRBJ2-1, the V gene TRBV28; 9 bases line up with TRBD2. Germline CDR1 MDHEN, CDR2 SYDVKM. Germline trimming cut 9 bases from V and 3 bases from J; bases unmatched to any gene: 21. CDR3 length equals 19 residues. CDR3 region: CASQKYGGRAMSFYNEQFF. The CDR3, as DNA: TGTGCCAGTCAAAAATACGGCGGGAGGGCCATGTCATTCTACAATGAGCAGTTCTTC. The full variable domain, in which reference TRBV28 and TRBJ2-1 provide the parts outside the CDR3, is DVKVTQSSRYLVKRTGEKVFLECVQDMDHENMFWYRQDPGLGLRLIYFSYDVKMKEKGDIPEGYSVSREKKERFSLILESASTNQTSMYLCASQKYGGRAMSFYNEQFFGPGTRLTVL.

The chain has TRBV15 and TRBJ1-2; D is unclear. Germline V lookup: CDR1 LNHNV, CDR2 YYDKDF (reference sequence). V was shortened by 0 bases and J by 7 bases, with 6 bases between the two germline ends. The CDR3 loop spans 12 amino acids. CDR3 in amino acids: CATSRDEAGYTF. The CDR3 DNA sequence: TGTGCCACCAGCAGAGATGAGGCTGGCTACACCTTC.

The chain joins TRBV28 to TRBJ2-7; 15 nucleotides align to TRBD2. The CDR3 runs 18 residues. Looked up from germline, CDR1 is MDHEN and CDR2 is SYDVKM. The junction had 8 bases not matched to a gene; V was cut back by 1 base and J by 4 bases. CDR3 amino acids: CASSLYGLAGGPGYEQYF. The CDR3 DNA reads TGTGCCAGCAGTTTATATGGACTAGCGGGAGGGCCAGGGTACGAGCAGTACTTC.